At least ten counts were recorded for the clone carrying this T cell receptor beta chain. Its antigen is unidentified. MiXCR, applied by TCRdb to the 5' RACE reads, yields one record per CDR3 protein. The profile shows about 200,000 distinct CDR3 sequences, 5.5% to 7.5% of them singletons. The sample comes from a study of CD8 T cells in ankylosing spondylitis. Study-level points and caveats: Significantly higher representation of disease-linked clones was reported for matched ankylosing spondylitis synovial fluid. Seemingly characteristic of ankylosing spondylitis blood was a TCR beta motif consisting of about 8 highly homologous variants.

The receptor's source is a male donor with ankylosing spondylitis. Material: blood, either unsorted or a sorted T cell fraction (not recorded which).

The CDR3 sequence: CASSLKTYSTDTQYF. The DNA of the CDR3 is TGTGCCAGCAGTTTAAAAACTTATAGCACAGATACGCAGTATTTT. This chain joins TRBV28 and TRBJ2-3; D remains unclear. Per the germline V gene, CDR1 is MDHEN and CDR2 is SYDVKM. V lost 2 bases, J lost 0 bases, and 9 bases lay in between. The length of the CDR3 is 15 residues.